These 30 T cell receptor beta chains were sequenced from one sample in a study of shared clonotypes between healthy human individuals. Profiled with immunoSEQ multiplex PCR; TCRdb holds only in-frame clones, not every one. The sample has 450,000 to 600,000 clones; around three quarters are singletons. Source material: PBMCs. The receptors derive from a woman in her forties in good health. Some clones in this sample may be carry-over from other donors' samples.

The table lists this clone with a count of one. CDR3 nucleotide sequence: TGTGCCAGCAGTTGGGGACTGTATTACGAGCAGTACTTC. Amino acid sequence: CASSWGLYYEQYF. J is TRBJ2-7 and V is TRBV27; D may be TRBD2 (6 bases). Trimming shortened V by 4 bases and J by 4 bases, and 11 bases separated the two germline ends. CDR1 MNHEY and CDR2 SMNVEV come from the germline V gene (reference sequence). The CDR3 totals 13 residues.

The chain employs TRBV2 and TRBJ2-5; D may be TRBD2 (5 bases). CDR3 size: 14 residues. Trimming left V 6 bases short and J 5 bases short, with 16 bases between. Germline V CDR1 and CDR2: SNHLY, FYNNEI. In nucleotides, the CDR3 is TGTGCCAGCAGAGCGTCCGTGGGCGGGGAGACCCAGTACTTC. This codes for CASRASVGGETQYF.

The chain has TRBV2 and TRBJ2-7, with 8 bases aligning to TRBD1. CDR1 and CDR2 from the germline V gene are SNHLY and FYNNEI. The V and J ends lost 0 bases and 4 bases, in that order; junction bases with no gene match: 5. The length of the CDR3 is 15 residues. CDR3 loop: CASSEATGAAYEQYF. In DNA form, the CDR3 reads TGTGCCAGCAGTGAAGCGACAGGGGCCGCATACGAGCAGTACTTC.

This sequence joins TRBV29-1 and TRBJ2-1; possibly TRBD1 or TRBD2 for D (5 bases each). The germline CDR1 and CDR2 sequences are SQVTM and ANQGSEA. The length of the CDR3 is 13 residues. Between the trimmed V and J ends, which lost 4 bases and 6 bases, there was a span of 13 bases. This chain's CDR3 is CSVGWDPRNEQFF. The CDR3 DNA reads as TGCAGCGTTGGTTGGGACCCCCGCAATGAGCAGTTCTTC.

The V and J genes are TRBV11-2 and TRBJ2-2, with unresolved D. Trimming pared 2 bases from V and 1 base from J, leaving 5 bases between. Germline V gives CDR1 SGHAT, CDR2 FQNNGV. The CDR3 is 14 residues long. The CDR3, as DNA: TGTGCCAGCAGCTTACGAGTGAACACCGGGGAGCTGTTTTTT. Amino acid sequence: CASSLRVNTGELFF.

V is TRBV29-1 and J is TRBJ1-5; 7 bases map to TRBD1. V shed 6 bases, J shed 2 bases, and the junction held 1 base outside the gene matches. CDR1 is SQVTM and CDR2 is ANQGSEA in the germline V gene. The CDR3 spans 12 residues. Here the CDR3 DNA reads TGCAGCGTCGGGACAGGCAATCAGCCCCAGCATTTT. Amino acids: CSVGTGNQPQHF.

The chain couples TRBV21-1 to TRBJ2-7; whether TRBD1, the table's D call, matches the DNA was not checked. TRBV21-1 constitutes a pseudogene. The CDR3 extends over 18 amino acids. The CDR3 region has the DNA TGTGCCAGCCCGGCGAAAAAATACAGGCCCCCCCGAACCTACGAGCAGTACTTC. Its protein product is CASPAKKYRPPRTYEQYF.

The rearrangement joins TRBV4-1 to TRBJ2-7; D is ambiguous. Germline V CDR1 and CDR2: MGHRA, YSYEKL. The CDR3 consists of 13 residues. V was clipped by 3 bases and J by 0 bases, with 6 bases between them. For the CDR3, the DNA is TGCGCCAGCAGCCAGACCGTCTCCTACGAGCAGTACTTC. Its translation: CASSQTVSYEQYF.

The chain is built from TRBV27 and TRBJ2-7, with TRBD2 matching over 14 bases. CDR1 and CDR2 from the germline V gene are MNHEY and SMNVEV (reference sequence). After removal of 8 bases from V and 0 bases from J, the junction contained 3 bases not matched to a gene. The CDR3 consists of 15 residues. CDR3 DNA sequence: TGTGCCAGCCGCGGGACTAGCGGGAGCTCCTACGAGCAGTACTTC. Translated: CASRGTSGSSYEQYF.

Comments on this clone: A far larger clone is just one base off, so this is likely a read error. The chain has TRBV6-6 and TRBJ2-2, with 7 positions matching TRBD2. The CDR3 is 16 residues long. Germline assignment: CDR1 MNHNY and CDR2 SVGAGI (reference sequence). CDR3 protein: CVSSYRTRMNTGELFF. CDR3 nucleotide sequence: TGTGTCAGCAGTTATAGGACTAGAATGAACACCGGGGAGCTGTTTTTT.

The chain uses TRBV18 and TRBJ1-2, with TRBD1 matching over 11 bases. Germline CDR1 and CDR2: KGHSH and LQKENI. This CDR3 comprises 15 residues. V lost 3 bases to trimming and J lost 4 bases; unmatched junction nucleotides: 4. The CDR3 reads CASSPSGTGGYGYTF. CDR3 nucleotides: TGTGCCAGCTCACCCTCCGGGACAGGGGGCTATGGCTACACCTTC.

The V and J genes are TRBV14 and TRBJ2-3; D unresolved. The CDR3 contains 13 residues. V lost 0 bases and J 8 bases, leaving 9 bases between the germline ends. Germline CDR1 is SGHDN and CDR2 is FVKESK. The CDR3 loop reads CASSQDMGRTQYF. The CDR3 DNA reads TGTGCCAGCAGCCAAGACATGGGCCGTACGCAGTATTTT.

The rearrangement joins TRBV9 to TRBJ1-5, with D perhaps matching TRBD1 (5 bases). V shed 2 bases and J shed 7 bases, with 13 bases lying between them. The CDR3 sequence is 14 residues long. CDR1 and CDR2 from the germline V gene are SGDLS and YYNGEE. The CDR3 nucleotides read TGTGCCAGCAGCGTCGGTACAGGTGGGCAGCCCCAGCATTTT. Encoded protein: CASSVGTGGQPQHF. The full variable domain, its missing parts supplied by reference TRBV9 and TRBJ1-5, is DSGVTQTPKHLITATGQRVTLRCSPRSGDLSVYWYQQSLDQGLQFLIQYYNGEERAKGNILERFSAQQFPDLHSELNLSSLELGDSALYFCASSVGTGGQPQHFGDGTRLSIL.

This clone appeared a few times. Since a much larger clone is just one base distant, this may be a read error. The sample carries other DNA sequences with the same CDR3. The CDR3 DNA follows: TGTGCCTGGAAAGCGGGACATAGGAACACTGAAGCTTTCTTT. Translating it yields CAWKAGHRNTEAFF. The chain has TRBV30 and TRBJ1-1; perhaps TRBD1 as D (6 bases). Between the trimmed V and J ends, which lost 4 bases and 1 base, there was a span of 13 bases. The CDR3 extends over 14 amino acids. CDR1 and CDR2 (germline): GTSNPN, SVGIG (reference sequence).

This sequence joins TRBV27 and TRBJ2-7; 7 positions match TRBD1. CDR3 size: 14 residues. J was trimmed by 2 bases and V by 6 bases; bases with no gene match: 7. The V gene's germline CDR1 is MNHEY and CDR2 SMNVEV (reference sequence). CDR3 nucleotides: TGTGCCAGCAGATCGACAGGGCTAACCTACGAGCAGTACTTC. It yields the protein CASRSTGLTYEQYF.

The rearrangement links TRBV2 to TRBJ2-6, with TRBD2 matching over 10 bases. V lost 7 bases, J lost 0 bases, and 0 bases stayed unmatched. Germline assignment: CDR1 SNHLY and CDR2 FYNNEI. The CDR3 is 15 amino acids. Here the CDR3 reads CASTSGSSGANVLTF. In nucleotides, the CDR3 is TGTGCCAGCACTAGCGGGAGCTCTGGGGCCAACGTCCTGACTTTC.

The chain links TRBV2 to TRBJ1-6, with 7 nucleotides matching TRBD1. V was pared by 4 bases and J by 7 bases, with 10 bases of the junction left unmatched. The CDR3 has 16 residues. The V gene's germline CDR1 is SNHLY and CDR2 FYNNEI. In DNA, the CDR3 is TGTGCCAGCAGTGGGGTGTTGGGGGACAGCAATTCACCCCTCCACTTT. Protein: CASSGVLGDSNSPLHF.

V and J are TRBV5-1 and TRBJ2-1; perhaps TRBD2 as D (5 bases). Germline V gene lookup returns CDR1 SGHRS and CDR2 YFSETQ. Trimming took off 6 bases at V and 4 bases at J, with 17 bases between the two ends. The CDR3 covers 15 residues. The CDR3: CASTPPRETYNEQFF. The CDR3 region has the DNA TGCGCCAGCACCCCGCCAAGGGAGACTTACAATGAGCAGTTCTTC.

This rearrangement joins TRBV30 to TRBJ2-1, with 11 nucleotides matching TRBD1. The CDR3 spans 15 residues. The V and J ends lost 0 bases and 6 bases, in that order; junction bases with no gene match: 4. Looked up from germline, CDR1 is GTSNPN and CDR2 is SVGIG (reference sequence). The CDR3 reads CAWSVGTGGSNEQFF. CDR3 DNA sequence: TGTGCCTGGAGTGTTGGGACAGGGGGATCCAATGAGCAGTTCTTC.

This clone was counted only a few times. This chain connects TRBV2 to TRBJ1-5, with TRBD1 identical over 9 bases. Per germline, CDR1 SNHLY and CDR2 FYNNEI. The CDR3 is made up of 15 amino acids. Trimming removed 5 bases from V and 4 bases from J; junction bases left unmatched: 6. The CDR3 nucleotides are TGTGCCAGCAGTCCGGAGACAGGGGGGAATCAGCCCCAGCATTTT. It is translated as CASSPETGGNQPQHF.

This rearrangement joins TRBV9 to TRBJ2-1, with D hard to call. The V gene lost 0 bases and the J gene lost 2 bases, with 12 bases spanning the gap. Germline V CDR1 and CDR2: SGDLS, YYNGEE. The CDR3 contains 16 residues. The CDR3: CASSVAGRPTYNEQFF. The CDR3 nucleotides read TGTGCCAGCAGCGTAGCAGGCAGGCCTACCTACAATGAGCAGTTCTTC.

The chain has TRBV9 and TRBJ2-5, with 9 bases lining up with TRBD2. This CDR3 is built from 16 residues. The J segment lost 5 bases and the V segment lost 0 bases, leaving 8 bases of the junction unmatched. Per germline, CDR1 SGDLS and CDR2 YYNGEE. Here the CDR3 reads CASSVGGSGGGETQYF. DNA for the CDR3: TGTGCCAGCAGCGTAGGTGGTAGCGGGGGCGGGGAGACCCAGTACTTC.

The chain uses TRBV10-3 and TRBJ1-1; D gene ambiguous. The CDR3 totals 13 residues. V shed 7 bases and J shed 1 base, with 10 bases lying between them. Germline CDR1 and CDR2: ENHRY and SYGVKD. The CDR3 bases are TGTGCCATCACCGTCGACGCGAACACTGAAGCTTTCTTT. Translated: CAITVDANTEAFF.

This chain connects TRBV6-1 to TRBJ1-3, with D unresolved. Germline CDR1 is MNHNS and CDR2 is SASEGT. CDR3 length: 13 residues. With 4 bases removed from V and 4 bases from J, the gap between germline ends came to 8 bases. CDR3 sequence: CASSGSFGNTIYF. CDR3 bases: TGTGCCAGCAGTGGTTCCTTCGGAAACACCATATATTTT.

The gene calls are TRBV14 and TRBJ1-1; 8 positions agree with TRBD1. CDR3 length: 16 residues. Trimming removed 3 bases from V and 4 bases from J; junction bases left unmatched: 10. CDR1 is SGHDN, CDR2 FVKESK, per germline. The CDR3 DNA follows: TGTGCCAGCAGCCACCTTACCTCAGGGGGCCGCACTGAAGCTTTCTTT. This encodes CASSHLTSGGRTEAFF.

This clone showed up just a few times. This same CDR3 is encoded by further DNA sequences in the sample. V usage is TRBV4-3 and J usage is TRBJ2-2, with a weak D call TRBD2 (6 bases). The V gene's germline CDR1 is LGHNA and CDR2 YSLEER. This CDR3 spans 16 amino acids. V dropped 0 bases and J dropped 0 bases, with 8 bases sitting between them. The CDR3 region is CASSQEAGPNTGELFF. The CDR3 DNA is TGCGCCAGCAGCCAAGAAGCGGGCCCGAACACCGGGGAGCTGTTTTTT.

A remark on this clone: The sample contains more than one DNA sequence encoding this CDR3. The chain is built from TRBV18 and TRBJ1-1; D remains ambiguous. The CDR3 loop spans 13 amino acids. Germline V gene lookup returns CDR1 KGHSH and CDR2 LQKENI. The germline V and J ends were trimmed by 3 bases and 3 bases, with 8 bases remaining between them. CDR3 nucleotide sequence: TGTGCCAGCTCACCGGGGAAGGACACTGAAGCTTTCTTT. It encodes CASSPGKDTEAFF.

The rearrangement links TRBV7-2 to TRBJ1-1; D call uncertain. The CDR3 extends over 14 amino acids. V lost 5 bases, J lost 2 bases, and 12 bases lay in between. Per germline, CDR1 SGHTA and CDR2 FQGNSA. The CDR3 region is CASSRYTVNTEAFF. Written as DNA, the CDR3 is TGTGCCAGCAGCCGGTATACAGTAAACACTGAAGCTTTCTTT.

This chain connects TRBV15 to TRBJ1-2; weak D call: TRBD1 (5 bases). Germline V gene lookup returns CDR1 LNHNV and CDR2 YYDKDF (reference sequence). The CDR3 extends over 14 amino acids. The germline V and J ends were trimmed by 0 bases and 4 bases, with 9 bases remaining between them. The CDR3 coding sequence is TGTGCCACCAGCAGAGATTTGACAGTCTATGGCTACACCTTC. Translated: CATSRDLTVYGYTF.

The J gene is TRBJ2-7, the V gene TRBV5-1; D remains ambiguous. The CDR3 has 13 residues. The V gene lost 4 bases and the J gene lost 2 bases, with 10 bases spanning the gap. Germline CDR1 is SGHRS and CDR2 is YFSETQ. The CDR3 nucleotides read TGCGCCAGCAGCATAAGGACGGCCTACGAGCAGTACTTC. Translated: CASSIRTAYEQYF.